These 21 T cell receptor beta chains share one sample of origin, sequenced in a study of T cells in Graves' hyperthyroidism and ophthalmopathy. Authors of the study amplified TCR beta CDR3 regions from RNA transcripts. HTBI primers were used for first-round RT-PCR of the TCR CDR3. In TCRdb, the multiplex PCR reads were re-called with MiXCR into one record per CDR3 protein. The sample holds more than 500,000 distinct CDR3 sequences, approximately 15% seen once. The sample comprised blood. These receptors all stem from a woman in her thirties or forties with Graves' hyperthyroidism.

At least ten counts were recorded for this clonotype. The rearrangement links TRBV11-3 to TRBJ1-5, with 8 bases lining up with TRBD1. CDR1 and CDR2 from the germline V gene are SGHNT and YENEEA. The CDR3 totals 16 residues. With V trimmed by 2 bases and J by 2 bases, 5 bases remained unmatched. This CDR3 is CASSLLKDRGNQPQHF. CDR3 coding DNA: TGTGCCAGCAGCTTACTAAAGGACAGGGGCAATCAGCCCCAGCATTTT.

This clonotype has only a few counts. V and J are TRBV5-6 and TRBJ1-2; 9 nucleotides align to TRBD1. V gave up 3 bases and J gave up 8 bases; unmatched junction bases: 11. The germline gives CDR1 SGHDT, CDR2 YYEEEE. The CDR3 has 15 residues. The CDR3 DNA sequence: TGTGCCAGCAGCTACCGGGACAGGGCGAGCCGGGGCTACACCTTC. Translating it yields CASSYRDRASRGYTF.

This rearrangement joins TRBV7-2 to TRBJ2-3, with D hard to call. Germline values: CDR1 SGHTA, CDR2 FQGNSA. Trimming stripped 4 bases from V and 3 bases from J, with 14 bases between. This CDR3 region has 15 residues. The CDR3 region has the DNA TGTGCCAGCAGCTCCCCCTCGCTATTAACAGATACGCAGTATTTT. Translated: CASSSPSLLTDTQYF.

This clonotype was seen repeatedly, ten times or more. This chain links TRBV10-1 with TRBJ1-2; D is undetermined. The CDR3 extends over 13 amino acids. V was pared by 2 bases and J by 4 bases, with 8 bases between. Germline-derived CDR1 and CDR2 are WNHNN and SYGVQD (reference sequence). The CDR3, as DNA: TGCGCCAGCAGTGAGAACAGACGCTATGGCTACACCTTC. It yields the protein CASSENRRYGYTF.

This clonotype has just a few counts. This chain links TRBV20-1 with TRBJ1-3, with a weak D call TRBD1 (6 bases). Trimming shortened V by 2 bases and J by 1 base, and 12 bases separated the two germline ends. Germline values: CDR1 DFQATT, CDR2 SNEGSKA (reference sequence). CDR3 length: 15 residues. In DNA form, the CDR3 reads TGCAGTGCTAGATCGACAGGACCGTCTGGAAACACCATATATTTT. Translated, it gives CSARSTGPSGNTIYF.

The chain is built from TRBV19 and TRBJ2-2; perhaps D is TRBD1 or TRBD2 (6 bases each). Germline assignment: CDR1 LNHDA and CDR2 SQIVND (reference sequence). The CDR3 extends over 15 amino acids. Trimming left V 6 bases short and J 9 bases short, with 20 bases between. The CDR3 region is CASSLGGISAWELFF. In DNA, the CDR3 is TGTGCCAGTAGCTTAGGGGGGATTTCTGCCTGGGAGCTGTTTTTT. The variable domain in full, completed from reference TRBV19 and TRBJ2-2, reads DGGITQSPKYLFRKEGQNVTLSCEQNLNHDAMYWYRQDPGQGLRLIYYSQIVNDFQKGDIAEGYSVSREKKESFPLTVTSAQKNPTAFYLCASSLGGISAWELFFGEGSRLTVL.

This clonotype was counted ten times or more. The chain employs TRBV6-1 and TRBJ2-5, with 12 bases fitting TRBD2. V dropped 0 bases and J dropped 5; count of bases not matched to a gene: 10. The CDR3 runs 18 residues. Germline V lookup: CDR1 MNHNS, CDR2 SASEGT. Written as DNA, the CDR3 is TGTGCCAGCAGTGAAGCGCTTCTAGCGGGAGGGCCGGGTGAGACCCAGTACTTC. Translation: CASSEALLAGGPGETQYF.

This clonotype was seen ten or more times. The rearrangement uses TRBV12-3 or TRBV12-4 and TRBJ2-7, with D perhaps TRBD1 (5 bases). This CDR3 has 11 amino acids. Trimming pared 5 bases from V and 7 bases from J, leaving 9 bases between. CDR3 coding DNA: TGTGCCAGCAGTATCGACAGAGAGCAGTACTTC. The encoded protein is CASSIDREQYF.

As DNA, the CDR3 is TGTGCCAGTAGTATTTTGTCTGGGACGGGACAAGAGACCCAGTACTTC. Protein: CASSILSGTGQETQYF. The V gene is TRBV19, the J gene TRBJ2-5; perhaps D is TRBD1 or TRBD2 (5 bases each). In germline, CDR1 is LNHDA, CDR2 SQIVND (reference sequence). V was clipped by 3 bases and J by 2 bases, with 16 bases between them. This CDR3 has 16 amino acids.

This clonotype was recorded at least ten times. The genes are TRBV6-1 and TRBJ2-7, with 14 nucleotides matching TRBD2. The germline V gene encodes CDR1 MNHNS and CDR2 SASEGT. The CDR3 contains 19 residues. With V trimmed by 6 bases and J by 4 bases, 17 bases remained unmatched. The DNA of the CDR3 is TGTGCCAGCAGGAATACCGGGACTAGCGGGAGTTTTTGGTCGTACGAGCAGTACTTC. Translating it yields CASRNTGTSGSFWSYEQYF.

The chain's CDR3 is CASSQGVGGYTF. CDR3 bases: TGTGCCAGCAGCCAAGGAGTTGGCGGCTACACCTTC. The V and J genes are TRBV14 and TRBJ1-2, with D hard to call. The CDR3 is 12 residues long. From germline, CDR1 is SGHDN and CDR2 FVKESK. Between the trimmed V and J ends, which lost 1 base and 8 bases, there was a span of 8 bases. The variable domain in full, completed from reference TRBV14 and TRBJ1-2, reads EAGVTQFPSHSVIEKGQTVTLRCDPISGHDNLYWYRRVMGKEIKFLLHFVKESKQDESGMPNNRFLAERTGGTYSTLKVQPAELEDSGVYFCASSQGVGGYTFGSGTRLTVV.

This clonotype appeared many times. This CDR3 reads CSAADSHNEQFF. DNA of the CDR3: TGCAGTGCGGCGGACAGTCACAATGAGCAGTTCTTC. The genes are TRBV20-1 and TRBJ2-1; D may be TRBD1 (6 bases). In germline, CDR1 is DFQATT, CDR2 SNEGSKA (reference sequence). The CDR3 sequence is 12 residues long. Trimming removed 6 bases at V and 5 bases at J, with 11 bases between.

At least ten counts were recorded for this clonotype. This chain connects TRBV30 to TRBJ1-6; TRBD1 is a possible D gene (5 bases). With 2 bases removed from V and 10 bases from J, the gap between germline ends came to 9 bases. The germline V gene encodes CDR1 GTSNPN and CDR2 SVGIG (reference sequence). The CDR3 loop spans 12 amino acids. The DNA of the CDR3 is TGTGCCTGGAGTTTTGAGGGGTCACCCCTCCACTTT. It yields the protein CAWSFEGSPLHF. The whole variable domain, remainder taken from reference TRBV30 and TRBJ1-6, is SQTIHQWPATLVQPVGSPLSLECTVEGTSNPNLYWYRQAAGRGLQLLFYSVGIGQISSEVPQNLSASRPQDRQFILSSKKLLLSDSGFYLCAWSFEGSPLHFGNGTRLTVT.

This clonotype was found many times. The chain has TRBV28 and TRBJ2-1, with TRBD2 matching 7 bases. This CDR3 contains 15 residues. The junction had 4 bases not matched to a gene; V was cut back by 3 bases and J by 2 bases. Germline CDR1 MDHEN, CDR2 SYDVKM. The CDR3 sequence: CASSFPSGAYNEQFF. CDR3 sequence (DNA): TGTGCCAGCAGTTTCCCTAGCGGAGCCTACAATGAGCAGTTCTTC. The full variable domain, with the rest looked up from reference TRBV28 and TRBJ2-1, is DVKVTQSSRYLVKRTGEKVFLECVQDMDHENMFWYRQDPGLGLRLIYFSYDVKMKEKGDIPEGYSVSREKKERFSLILESASTNQTSMYLCASSFPSGAYNEQFFGPGTRLTVL.

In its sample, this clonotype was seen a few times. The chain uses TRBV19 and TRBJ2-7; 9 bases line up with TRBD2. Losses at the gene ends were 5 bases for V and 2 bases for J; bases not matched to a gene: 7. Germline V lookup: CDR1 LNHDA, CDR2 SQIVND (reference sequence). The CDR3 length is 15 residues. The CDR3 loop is CASSDRGRATYEQYF. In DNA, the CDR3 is TGTGCCAGTAGTGATCGCGGGAGGGCTACCTACGAGCAGTACTTC. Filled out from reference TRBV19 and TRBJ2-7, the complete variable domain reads DGGITQSPKYLFRKEGQNVTLSCEQNLNHDAMYWYRQDPGQGLRLIYYSQIVNDFQKGDIAEGYSVSREKKESFPLTVTSAQKNPTAFYLCASSDRGRATYEQYFGPGTRLTVT.

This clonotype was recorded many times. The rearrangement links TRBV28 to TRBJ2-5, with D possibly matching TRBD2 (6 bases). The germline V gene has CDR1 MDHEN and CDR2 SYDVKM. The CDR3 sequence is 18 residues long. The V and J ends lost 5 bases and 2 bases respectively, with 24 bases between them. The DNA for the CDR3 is TGTGCCAGCAGTATCAAAAAGATCCCTCCGGGACTTCAAGAGACCCAGTACTTC. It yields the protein CASSIKKIPPGLQETQYF. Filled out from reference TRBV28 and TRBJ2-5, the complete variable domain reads DVKVTQSSRYLVKRTGEKVFLECVQDMDHENMFWYRQDPGLGLRLIYFSYDVKMKEKGDIPEGYSVSREKKERFSLILESASTNQTSMYLCASSIKKIPPGLQETQYFGPGTRLLVL.

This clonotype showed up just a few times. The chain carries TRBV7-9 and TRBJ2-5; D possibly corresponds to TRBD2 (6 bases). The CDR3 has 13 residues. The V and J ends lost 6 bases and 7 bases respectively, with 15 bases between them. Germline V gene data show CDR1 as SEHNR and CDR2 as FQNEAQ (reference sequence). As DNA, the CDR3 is TGTGCCAGCAGGGGACTGGCCGGTCGGACCCAGTACTTC. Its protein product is CASRGLAGRTQYF.

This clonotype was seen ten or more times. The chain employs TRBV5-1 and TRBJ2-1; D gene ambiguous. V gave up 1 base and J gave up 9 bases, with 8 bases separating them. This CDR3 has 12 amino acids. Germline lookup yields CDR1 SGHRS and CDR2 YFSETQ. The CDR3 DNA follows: TGCGCCAGCAGCTTGAAAGTGAGTGAGCAGTTCTTC. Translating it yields CASSLKVSEQFF.

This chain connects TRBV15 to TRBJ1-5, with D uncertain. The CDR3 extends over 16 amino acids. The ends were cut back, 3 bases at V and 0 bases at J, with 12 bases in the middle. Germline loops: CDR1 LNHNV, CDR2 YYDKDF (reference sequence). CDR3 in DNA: TGTGCCACCAGCAGGGTCACAGCATATAGCAATCAGCCCCAGCATTTT. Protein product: CATSRVTAYSNQPQHF.

The CDR3 coding sequence is TGTGCCAGTAAGGGCCCCGCCGGGACAGGGATGACCCAGTACTTC. Residues: CASKGPAGTGMTQYF. V gene TRBV19 combines with J gene TRBJ2-5; 9 nucleotides agree with TRBD1. The CDR3 covers 15 residues. The V segment lost 7 bases and the J segment 7 bases; nucleotides outside the gene matches: 13. Germline V lookup: CDR1 LNHDA, CDR2 SQIVND (reference sequence).

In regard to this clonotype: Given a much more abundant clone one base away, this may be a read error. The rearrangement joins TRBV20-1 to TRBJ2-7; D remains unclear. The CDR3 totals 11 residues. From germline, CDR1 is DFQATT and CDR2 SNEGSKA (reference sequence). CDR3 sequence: CSDRWGSEQYF. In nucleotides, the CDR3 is TGCAGTGATAGATGGGGTTCCGAGCAGTACTTC.